This TCR beta chain was sequenced in a study of blood T cell repertoires in COVID-19. Looking at the study overall: Sources were T cells, B-cell-depleted T cells, or PBMCs; the material itself was cDNA or gDNA.

J was trimmed by 4 bases and V by 3 bases; bases with no gene match: 4. Germline CDR1 MGHDK, CDR2 SYGVNS. The CDR3 contains 15 residues. Original processing methods: Cell counts per sample came from amplifying reference gene primers. Data came from immunoSEQ multiplex PCR; TCRdb stores just in-frame clones and leaves some out. The V and J calls and clone size were taken over from that table, and D and trimming were inferred from the DNA. The data show roughly 230,000 clones, 70% to 90% seen once. This receptor was taken from a man aged 35 to 55 with acute or convalescent COVID-19. V is TRBV25-1 and J is TRBJ2-2; TRBD2 matches 8 bases. Sequencing was carried out using peripheral blood. CDR3 in amino acids: CASSDSGGGTGELFF. The CDR3 region has the DNA TGTGCCAGCAGTGACAGCGGGGGAGGCACCGGGGAGCTGTTTTTT.